This TCR beta chain was observed in a study of blood T cell repertoires in COVID-19. Measured with immunoSEQ multiplex PCR; TCRdb has only the in-frame clones, and not every one. In the table there are under 550,000 clones, approximately 90% of which are singletons. The table lists this clone with a few counts. The V end lost 6 bases, the J end lost 1 base, and 11 bases lay between the germline ends. The V gene's germline CDR1 is WSHSY and CDR2 SAAADI. The CDR3 has 14 amino acids. This sequence was found in a man between 18 and 29 years old with COVID-19, enrolled during active disease. V is TRBV10-2 and J is TRBJ2-3; tentatively, D is TRBD1 (5 bases). Sequenced material: peripheral blood. The DNA of the CDR3 is TGCGCCAGCAGGAGGACATTCGGCACAGATACGCAGTATTTT. Amino acids: CASRRTFGTDTQYF.